The sequence of this T cell receptor beta chain was determined in a study of regulatory T cells in long-lasting Graves disease. For TCR beta, libraries came from iRepertoire HTBI primers and Arm-PCR of CDR3 regions. TCRdb processed the multiplex PCR reads anew with MiXCR; each CDR3 protein has one entry. The sample lists some 410,000 distinct CDR3 sequences; over 15% were seen once. The CDR3 consists of 14 residues. J gave up 2 bases and V 3 bases, and 3 bases lay outside the gene matches. Germline CDR1 is SGHRS and CDR2 is YFSETQ. Stated time point: newly diagnosed GD, antithyroid drugs for less than 3 months. Scientists built the TCR library using RNA that was extracted from PBMCs. This sample also appeared in a second study, on T cells in Graves' hyperthyroidism and ophthalmopathy. In that study: The model made its ophthalmopathy prediction, and onset followed a median approximately six months later.

The source was peripheral blood mononuclear cells (PBMCs), collected at new diagnosis, from a patient treated with antithyroid drugs. This receptor was identified in a woman aged 25 to 39 with Graves disease. The V call is TRBV5-1, the J call TRBJ2-7, with TRBD1 identical over 9 bases. CDR3 coding DNA: TGCGCCAGCAGCTCGGACAGGGGAACCTACGAGCAGTACTTC. Translated: CASSSDRGTYEQYF. Filled out from reference TRBV5-1 and TRBJ2-7, the complete variable domain reads KAGVTQTPRYLIKTRGQQVTLSCSPISGHRSVSWYQQTPGQGLQFLFEYFSETQRNKGNFPGRFSGRQFSNSRSEMNVSTLELGDSALYLCASSSDRGTYEQYFGPGTRLTVT.